This TCR beta chain was documented in a study of cytomegalovirus exposure and HLA in healthy donors. This clone has a handful of counts. As yet, its antigen is unknown. J lost 5 bases, V lost 4 bases, and 12 bases had no gene match. This CDR3 contains 16 residues. From germline, CDR1 is SGHAT and CDR2 FQNNGV. The PCR ran on 60 Vbeta and 13 Jbeta primers. The repertoire was sequenced with immunoSEQ multiplex PCR; TCRdb's copy has only in-frame clones and lacks some. The table records around 120,000 clones, around 60% of them present only once. Study outcomes and limitations: Per published reports, the classifier diagnosed cytomegalovirus status with high specificity and sensitivity. Later examination showed HLA-associated TCR beta chains had greater clonal expansion than equally common others. Productive rates of about 90% or about 30% were seen for most TCR beta V segments in an earlier analysis.

Sequenced material: PBMCs. The rearrangement uses TRBV11-2 and TRBJ2-3; 7 bases line up with TRBD2. This TCR was sampled from a man under 40 in good health and CMV-seropositive. This CDR3 is CASSSLGQRGGDTQYF. CDR3 sequence (DNA): TGTGCCAGCAGCTCCCTGGGGCAGCGGGGAGGAGATACGCAGTATTTT.